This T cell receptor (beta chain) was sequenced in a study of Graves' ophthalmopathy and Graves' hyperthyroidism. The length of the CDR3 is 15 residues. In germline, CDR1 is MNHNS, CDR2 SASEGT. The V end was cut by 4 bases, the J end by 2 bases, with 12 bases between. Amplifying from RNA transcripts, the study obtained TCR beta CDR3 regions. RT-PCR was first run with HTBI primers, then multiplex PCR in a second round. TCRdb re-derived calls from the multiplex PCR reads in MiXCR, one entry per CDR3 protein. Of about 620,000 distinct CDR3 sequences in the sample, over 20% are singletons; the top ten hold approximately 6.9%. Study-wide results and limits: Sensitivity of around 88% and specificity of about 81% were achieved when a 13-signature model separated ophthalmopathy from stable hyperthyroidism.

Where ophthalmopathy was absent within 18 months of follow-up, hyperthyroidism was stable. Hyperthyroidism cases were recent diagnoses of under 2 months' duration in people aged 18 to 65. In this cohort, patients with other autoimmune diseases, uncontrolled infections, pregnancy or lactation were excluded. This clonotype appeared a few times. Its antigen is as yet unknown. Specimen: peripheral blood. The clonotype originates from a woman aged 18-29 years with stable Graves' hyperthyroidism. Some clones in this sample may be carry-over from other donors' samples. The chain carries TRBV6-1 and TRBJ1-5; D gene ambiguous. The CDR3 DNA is TGTGCCAGCAGTGGGATAAAAGTAGGCAATCAGCCCCAGCATTTT. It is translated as CASSGIKVGNQPQHF.